These 18 T cell receptor beta chains were sequenced from one sample in a study of cytomegalovirus exposure and HLA in healthy donors. PCR used 60 Vbeta primers and 13 Jbeta primers. Here immunoSEQ multiplex PCR was the method, and the copy in TCRdb shows in-frame clones only, minus some. Among about 110,000 clones listed, 70% to 85% were seen once. Source material: PBMCs. Every receptor here comes from a woman aged 40 to 50 in good health and CMV-seronegative.

The V and J genes are TRBV27 and TRBJ1-1; no clear D. Germline-derived CDR1 and CDR2 are MNHEY and SMNVEV (reference sequence). Trimming removed 5 bases at V and 5 bases at J, with 12 bases between. This CDR3 region has 13 residues. CDR3 in DNA: TGTGCCAGCAGTGCCTTCCTCAGGACTGAAGCTTTCTTT. Translation gives CASSAFLRTEAFF.

The chain carries TRBV4-3 and TRBJ2-7; possibly TRBD2 for D (6 bases). V lost 4 bases and J 2 bases, leaving 18 bases between the germline ends. Germline CDR1 is LGHNA and CDR2 is YSLEER. The CDR3 length is 16 residues. The DNA for the CDR3 is TGCGCCAGCAGCCTATCAAGCGGGCGTTCCCCCTACGAGCAGTACTTC. It is translated as CASSLSSGRSPYEQYF.

This chain joins TRBV7-9 and TRBJ2-2; no clear D gene. The ends were cut back, 5 bases at V and 6 bases at J, with 16 bases in the middle. This CDR3 spans 15 amino acids. The germline V gene has CDR1 SEHNR and CDR2 FQNEAQ (reference sequence). CDR3 nucleotide sequence: TGTGCCAGCAGCCCTGCTCCCACGGGTTCCGGGGAGCTGTTTTTT. Its translation is CASSPAPTGSGELFF.

The J gene is TRBJ1-1, the V gene TRBV9; no clear D. Trimming shortened V by 3 bases and J by 6 bases, and 15 bases separated the two germline ends. Germline V gene data show CDR1 as SGDLS and CDR2 as YYNGEE. CDR3 length equals 14 residues. The DNA of the CDR3 is TGTGCCAGCAGCGCCCTAACAGCGGGAGCTGAAGCTTTCTTT. Its translation is CASSALTAGAEAFF.

The chain uses TRBV5-1 and TRBJ2-5, with 13 bases lining up with TRBD2. From germline, CDR1 is SGHRS and CDR2 YFSETQ. Germline trimming cut 0 bases from V and 7 bases from J; bases unmatched to any gene: 9. This CDR3 contains 17 residues. CDR3 protein: CASSLVSSRLAGGTQYF. DNA of the CDR3: TGCGCCAGCAGCTTGGTTTCTAGTAGACTAGCGGGGGGGACCCAGTACTTC.

V gene TRBV12-5 combines with J gene TRBJ2-5; possible D gene TRBD2, 6 bases. Germline CDR1 reads LGHNT; CDR2 reads FRNRAP. There are 13 residues in the CDR3. V was trimmed by 1 base and J by 4 bases, leaving 7 bases between them. The CDR3 nucleotides read TGTGCTAGTGGTTTGGCCGGGAGAGAGACCCAGTACTTC. This translates into CASGLAGRETQYF.

This clone was seen a few times. The chain is built from TRBV7-9 and TRBJ2-1, with 11 bases that match TRBD2. With 10 bases clipped from V and 0 bases from J, the junction kept 8 bases outside the gene matches. The CDR3 spans 16 residues. The germline CDR1 and CDR2 sequences are SEHNR and FQNEAQ (reference sequence). CDR3 loop: CATEGTSGLSYNEQFF. The CDR3 region has the DNA TGTGCCACCGAGGGGACTAGCGGACTCTCCTACAATGAGCAGTTCTTC. Combining the CDR3 with reference TRBV7-9 and TRBJ2-1 gives the whole variable domain DTGVSQNPRHKITKRGQNVTFRCDPISEHNRLYWYRQTLGQGPEFLTYFQNEAQLEKSRLLSDRFSAERPKGSFSTLEIQRTEQGDSAMYLCATEGTSGLSYNEQFFGPGTRLTVL.

The chain couples TRBV11-2 to TRBJ1-4, with 9 bases lining up with TRBD1. This CDR3 has 14 amino acids. Germline-derived CDR1 and CDR2 are SGHAT and FQNNGV. The J segment lost 5 bases and the V segment lost 5 bases, leaving 3 bases of the junction unmatched. The CDR3 loop is CASSPQGANEKLFF. The CDR3 DNA sequence: TGTGCCAGCAGCCCACAGGGGGCAAATGAAAAACTGTTTTTT. The full variable domain, its missing parts supplied by reference TRBV11-2 and TRBJ1-4, is EAGVAQSPRYKIIEKRQSVAFWCNPISGHATLYWYQQILGQGPKLLIQFQNNGVVDDSQLPKDRFSAERLKGVDSTLKIQPAKLEDSAVYLCASSPQGANEKLFFGSGTQLSVL.

The chain uses TRBV4-3 and TRBJ2-5, with D perhaps TRBD1 (5 bases). The CDR3 runs 14 residues. Germline-derived CDR1 and CDR2 are LGHNA and YSLEER. The V end lost 1 base, the J end lost 3 bases, and 9 bases lay between the germline ends. In DNA, the CDR3 is TGCGCCAGCAGCCAAGGCAGGGTCGAAGAGACCCAGTACTTC. Translated, it gives CASSQGRVEETQYF.

The chain recombines TRBV11-3 with TRBJ2-1; D perhaps matches TRBD2 (5 bases). The CDR3 contains 14 residues. The germline V gene encodes CDR1 SGHNT and CDR2 YENEEA. Trimming stripped 5 bases from V and 1 base from J, with 9 bases between. The CDR3 DNA reads TGTGCCAGCAGCCGCGGCGGGTCCTACAATGAGCAGTTCTTC. Translation gives CASSRGGSYNEQFF.

J is TRBJ2-7 and V is TRBV6-5; 8 nucleotides line up with TRBD2. V was pared by 6 bases and J by 3 bases, with 7 bases of the junction left unmatched. This CDR3 has 14 residues. The germline V gene has CDR1 MNHEY and CDR2 SVGAGI. The CDR3 DNA reads as TGTGCCAGCAGCCGGACTAGCAGACACTACGAGCAGTACTTC. As protein: CASSRTSRHYEQYF.

CDR3 bases: TGTGCCAGCAGTGCGGTAGCCGAGACCGGGGAGCTGTTTTTT. This translates into CASSAVAETGELFF. The chain combines TRBV2 with TRBJ2-2; D remains ambiguous. Germline V gives CDR1 SNHLY, CDR2 FYNNEI. V gave up 4 bases and J gave up 5 bases, with 11 bases separating them. This CDR3 contains 14 residues.

This clone was counted a few times. The CDR3: CASSYASRRSTDTQYF. The CDR3 DNA follows: TGTGCCAGCAGCTACGCATCCAGGCGAAGCACAGATACGCAGTATTTT. The chain couples TRBV5-6 to TRBJ2-3; D remains ambiguous. The CDR3 sequence is 16 residues long. V lost 3 bases and J lost 0, with 14 bases in between. CDR1 and CDR2 (germline): SGHDT, YYEEEE.

The CDR3 spells CASSAPTSGGGTDTQYF. In DNA form, the CDR3 reads TGTGCCAGCAGCGCCCCTACTAGCGGGGGAGGTACAGATACGCAGTATTTT. The rearrangement links TRBV9 to TRBJ2-3; TRBD2 matches at 11 bases. Germline-derived CDR1 and CDR2 are SGDLS and YYNGEE. J was trimmed by 3 bases and V by 3 bases; bases with no gene match: 9. The CDR3 loop spans 17 amino acids.

V is TRBV5-4 and J is TRBJ2-5, with 8 bases fitting TRBD2. V dropped 3 bases and J dropped 3; count of bases not matched to a gene: 7. From germline, CDR1 is SGHNT and CDR2 YYREEE (reference sequence). The CDR3 loop spans 15 amino acids. CDR3 nucleotide sequence: TGTGCCAGCAGCTACCCCATAGCGGGGAAAGAGACCCAGTACTTC. Translated, it gives CASSYPIAGKETQYF.

The CDR3 DNA reads TGTGCCAGCAGTGAAGCGATAAGGAGTCAGGGGCTATCACCCCTCCACTTT. Its protein is CASSEAIRSQGLSPLHF. This chain uses TRBV6-1 with TRBJ1-6; TRBD1 might be the D (6 bases). Trimming took 0 bases from V and 10 from J, leaving 19 bases between them. CDR1 MNHNS and CDR2 SASEGT come from the germline V gene. CDR3 size: 17 residues.

The chain carries TRBV7-6 and TRBJ1-1; D uncertain. The germline V gene has CDR1 SGHVS and CDR2 FNYEAQ. The CDR3 has 17 residues. The ends were cut back, 1 base at V and 0 bases at J, with 15 bases in the middle. The CDR3 here is CASSLVPPGIMNTEAFF. As DNA, the CDR3 is TGTGCCAGCAGCTTAGTACCCCCAGGCATCATGAACACTGAAGCTTTCTTT.

The V gene is TRBV30, the J gene TRBJ1-2; no firm D call. This CDR3 has 14 amino acids. Germline values: CDR1 GTSNPN, CDR2 SVGIG (reference sequence). Trimming cost V 0 bases and J 6 bases, with 14 bases left between them. The CDR3 is CAWSVPTGLHGYTF. CDR3 DNA sequence: TGTGCCTGGAGTGTACCCACGGGTCTGCATGGCTACACCTTC. Supplemented by reference TRBV30 and TRBJ1-2, the full variable domain reads SQTIHQWPATLVQPVGSPLSLECTVEGTSNPNLYWYRQAAGRGLQLLFYSVGIGQISSEVPQNLSASRPQDRQFILSSKKLLLSDSGFYLCAWSVPTGLHGYTFGSGTRLTVV.